This passage covers 4 T cell receptor beta chains from one sample sequenced in a study of lymphopenia after photon versus proton radiotherapy. Produced via immunoSEQ multiplex PCR; TCRdb's table is partial and in-frame only. The repertoire holds approximately 71,000 clones, with approximately 91% as singletons. Here the sequenced sample was peripheral blood, taken from a patient treated with photon-based radiotherapy. These receptors were collected from a woman in her 70s with pancreatic cancer.

V and J are TRBV23-1 and TRBJ2-4; 8 nucleotides agree with TRBD2. TRBV23-1 is annotated as an ORF whose role is uncertain. V gave up 4 bases and J gave up 1 base; unmatched junction bases: 6. CDR3 length equals 16 residues. The CDR3 nucleotides are TGCGCCAGCAGTCCCGGACTAGCCCGTGCCAAAAACATTCAGTACTTC. Translated, it gives CASSPGLARAKNIQYF.

The V call is TRBV6-1, the J call TRBJ2-7; a weak D match, TRBD2 (5 bases). The CDR3 has 14 amino acids. From germline, CDR1 is MNHNS and CDR2 SASEGT. V shed 1 base and J shed 3 bases, with 10 bases lying between them. The CDR3 sequence is CASSEERNLYEQYF. The CDR3 DNA reads TGTGCCAGCAGTGAAGAGCGGAATCTCTACGAGCAGTACTTC.

The chain is built from TRBV29-1 and TRBJ2-1; D unresolved. The germline V and J ends were trimmed by 1 base and 10 bases, with 11 bases remaining between them. CDR1 and CDR2 (germline): SQVTM, ANQGSEA. This CDR3 region has 12 residues. This CDR3 reads CSVEGSGFEQFF. The CDR3 DNA is TGCAGCGTTGAAGGAAGTGGGTTCGAGCAGTTCTTC.

This chain joins TRBV6-1 and TRBJ1-4; possibly TRBD1 for D (6 bases). V was trimmed by 2 bases and J by 2 bases, leaving 9 bases between them. Looked up from germline, CDR1 is MNHNS and CDR2 is SASEGT. The CDR3 loop spans 15 amino acids. CDR3 sequence: CASSEWDNTNEKLFF. The CDR3 region has the DNA TGTGCCAGCAGTGAATGGGACAACACTAATGAAAAACTGTTTTTT.